This T cell receptor beta chain derives from a study of T cells after yellow fever vaccination (dated by TCRdb to the late 2010s). Looking at the study overall: The SMART-Seq v4 Ultra Low Input RNA kit was used to prepare libraries from fractions with low cell numbers. Blood samples were taken at several timepoints before and after primary and secondary immunization, and bulk PBMC replicates and cell subsets were isolated. Two healthy male donors, one aged 18 to 30 and one aged 30 to 39 years, were included in the cohort. To follow T-cell clones before and after both primary and booster YFV17D yellow fever vaccination, bulk TCR alpha and beta repertoires underwent longitudinal sequencing.

Overall results and qualifications from the work: After the booster, most clones that had expanded after primary vaccination were detected again (over 95% of CD4 and 88% of CD8), suggesting broad maintenance of memory. Only a couple of donors were included in the study, so the extent to which the findings can be generalized is limited. A small fraction of clonotypes showed up in both the CD4 and CD8 compartments, probably as a result of convergent recombination. The secondary T-cell response was found to be weaker but faster than the primary response, with a peak reached on day 5 rather than on day 15. Computational filtering was required because FACS-sorted repertoires could contain abundant contaminating clonotypes from the bulk population.

TCR cDNA was synthesized by 5'RACE template switching, which introduced a universal primer site and unique molecular identifiers. cDNA synthesis was primed from both the TCR alpha and TCR beta constant segments. Two PCR steps were used to amplify libraries, with sample barcodes and sequencing adapters being added in the second step. Libraries were sequenced on Illumina HiSeq 2500 (2x100 bp) or NovaSeq (2x150 bp). In the paper's pipeline: MIGEC handled demultiplexing of reads and collapsing into UMI consensus sequences, while MiXCR performed V(D)J alignment. Using edgeR on replicate PBMC samples, clonotypes were called vaccine-responding if FDR was below 0.01 and the log2 fold change was above 5 up to day 15. CD4 or CD8 identity was assigned to each bulk clonotype according to whether the clonotype was present at higher abundance in the sequenced CD4 repertoire or the sequenced CD8 repertoire. TCRdb reprocessed the public reads (quality trimming at Q25 with fastp, clone calling with MiXCR) and kept in-frame beta chains. Every CDR3 protein is listed once, alongside the most common genes and DNA of its rows. The V and J calls, along with clone size, are taken from TCRdb and not from the paper's own processing. This sample has fewer than 350,000 distinct CDR3 sequences in its table, and about 9.5% of those were observed once. The ten largest clones represent about 20% of the sample.

This clonotype was seen only a few times. Its cognate antigen has yet to be identified. Per-nucleotide qualities are absent, and no much larger clonotype sits a single base away. V loses 3 bases of germline sequence and J loses 5 bases, and the interval between the two ends is 16 bases. From the germline V gene, CDR1 is SGHVS and CDR2 is FNYEAQ. From its cysteine to its phenylalanine, the CDR3 spans 15 amino acids. The DNA shown is the 45-base CDR3, in frame from base 1. The treatment or condition label for this specimen denotes: live attenuated yellow fever vaccine strain. Two biological replicates of bulk PBMCs were collected at each blood-draw timepoint. PBMCs were isolated from peripheral blood using a standard Ficoll-Paque protocol. TriZol was used to extract RNA from bulk PBMCs, CD4 and CD8 fractions, and dextramer-positive and dextramer-negative fractions.

This sequence was found in a man between 18 and 35 years old who received the YFV17D yellow fever vaccine. Sample: PBMCs, taken on the day of the first yellow fever vaccination. The sequence joins TRBV7-6 to TRBJ1-1; TRBD1 is a possible D gene, resting on 5 matching bases. The CDR3 is CASSFSPGEGTEAFF. The sequence in DNA is TGTGCCAGCAGCTTCTCTCCAGGAGAGGGGACTGAAGCTTTCTTT.